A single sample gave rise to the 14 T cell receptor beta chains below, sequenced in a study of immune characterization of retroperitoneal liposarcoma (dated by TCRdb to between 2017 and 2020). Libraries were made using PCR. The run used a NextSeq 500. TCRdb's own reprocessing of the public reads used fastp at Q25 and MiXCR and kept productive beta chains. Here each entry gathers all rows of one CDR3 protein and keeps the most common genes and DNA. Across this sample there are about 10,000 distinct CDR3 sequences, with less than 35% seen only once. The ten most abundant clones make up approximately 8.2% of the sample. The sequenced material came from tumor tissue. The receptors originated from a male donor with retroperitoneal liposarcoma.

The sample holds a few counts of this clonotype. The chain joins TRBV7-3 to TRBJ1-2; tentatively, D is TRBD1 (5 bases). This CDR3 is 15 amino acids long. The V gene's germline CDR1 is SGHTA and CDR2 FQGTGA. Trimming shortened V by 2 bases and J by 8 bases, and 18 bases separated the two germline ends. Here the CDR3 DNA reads TGTGCCAGCAGCTTAGATGTCAGGGCGAGGGAGGGCTACACCTTC. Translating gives CASSLDVRAREGYTF.

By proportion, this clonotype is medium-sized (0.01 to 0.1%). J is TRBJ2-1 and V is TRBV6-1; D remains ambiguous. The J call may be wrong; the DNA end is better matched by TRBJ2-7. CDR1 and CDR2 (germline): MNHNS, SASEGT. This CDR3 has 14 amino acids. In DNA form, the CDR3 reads TGTGCCAGCAGTTATTACGACACGGAAGGGGAGCAGTACTTC. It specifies CASSYYDTEGEQYF.

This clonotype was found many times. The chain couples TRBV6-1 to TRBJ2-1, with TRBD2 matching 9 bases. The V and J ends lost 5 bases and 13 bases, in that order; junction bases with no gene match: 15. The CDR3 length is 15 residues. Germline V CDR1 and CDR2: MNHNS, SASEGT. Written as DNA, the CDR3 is TGTGCCAGCAGTTCGCTAGCGGGGAACCAAGAGACCCAGTTCTTC. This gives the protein CASSSLAGNQETQFF.

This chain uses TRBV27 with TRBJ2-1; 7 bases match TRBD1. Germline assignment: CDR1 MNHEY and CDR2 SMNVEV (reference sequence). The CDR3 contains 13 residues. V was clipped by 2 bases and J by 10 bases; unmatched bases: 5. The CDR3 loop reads CASSLDRAHEQFF. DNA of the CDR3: TGTGCCAGCAGTTTAGACAGGGCCCACGAGCAGTTCTTC.

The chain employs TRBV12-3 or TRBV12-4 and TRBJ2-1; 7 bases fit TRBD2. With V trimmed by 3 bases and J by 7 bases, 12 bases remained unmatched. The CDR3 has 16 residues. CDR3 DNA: TGTGCCAGCAGTTTTAGCGGACTCTCGGGACTAAATGAGCAGTTCTTC. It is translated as CASSFSGLSGLNEQFF.

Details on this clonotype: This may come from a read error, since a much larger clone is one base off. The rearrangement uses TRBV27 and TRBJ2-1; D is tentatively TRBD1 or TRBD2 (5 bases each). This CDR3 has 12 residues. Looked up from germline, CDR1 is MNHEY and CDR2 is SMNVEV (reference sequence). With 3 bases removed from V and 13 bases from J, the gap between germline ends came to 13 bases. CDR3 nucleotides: TGTGCCAGCAGTTTGAGAGGGGAGACCCAGTTCTTC. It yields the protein CASSLRGETQFF.

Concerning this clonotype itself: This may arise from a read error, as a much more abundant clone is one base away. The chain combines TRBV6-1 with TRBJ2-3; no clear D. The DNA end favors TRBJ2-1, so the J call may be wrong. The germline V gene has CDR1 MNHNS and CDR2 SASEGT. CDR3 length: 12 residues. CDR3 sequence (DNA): TGTGCCAACAGTGACATGGATCCCGAGCAGTTCTTC. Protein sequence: CANSDMDPEQFF.

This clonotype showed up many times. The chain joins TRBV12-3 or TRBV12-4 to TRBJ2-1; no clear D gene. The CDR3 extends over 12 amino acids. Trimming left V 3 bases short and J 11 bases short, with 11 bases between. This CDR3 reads CASSLYSGKQFF. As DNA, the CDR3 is TGTGCCAGCAGTTTGTACTCCGGCAAGCAGTTCTTC.

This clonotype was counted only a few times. For the CDR3, the DNA is TGTGCCAGCAGCCTTTACTACAATGAGCAGTACTTC. Protein sequence: CASSLYYNEQYF. This sequence joins TRBV11-2 and TRBJ2-4, with D unresolved. The germline gives CDR1 SGHAT, CDR2 FQNNGV. Trimming took off 5 bases at V and 13 bases at J, with 15 bases between the two ends. CDR3 size: 12 residues.

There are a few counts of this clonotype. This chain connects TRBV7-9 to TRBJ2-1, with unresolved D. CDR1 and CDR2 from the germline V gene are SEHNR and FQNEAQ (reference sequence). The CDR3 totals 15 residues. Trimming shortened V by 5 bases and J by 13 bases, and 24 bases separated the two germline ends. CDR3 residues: CASSKGWANQETQFF. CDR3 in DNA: TGTGCCAGCAGCAAAGGCTGGGCGAACCAAGAGACCCAGTTCTTC. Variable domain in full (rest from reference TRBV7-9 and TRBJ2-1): DTGVSQNPRHKITKRGQNVTFRCDPISEHNRLYWYRQTLGQGPEFLTYFQNEAQLEKSRLLSDRFSAERPKGSFSTLEIQRTEQGDSAMYLCASSKGWANQETQFFGPGTRLTVL.

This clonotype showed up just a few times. CDR3 protein: CASRPTGSKYEQFF. The CDR3 coding sequence is TGTGCCAGCCGACCAACAGGGTCGAAGTACGAGCAGTTCTTC. This rearrangement joins TRBV11-3 to TRBJ2-1, with D perhaps matching TRBD1 (6 bases). V lost 8 bases and J 10 bases, leaving 21 bases between the germline ends. This CDR3 has 14 residues. Germline V CDR1 and CDR2: SGHNT, YENEEA.

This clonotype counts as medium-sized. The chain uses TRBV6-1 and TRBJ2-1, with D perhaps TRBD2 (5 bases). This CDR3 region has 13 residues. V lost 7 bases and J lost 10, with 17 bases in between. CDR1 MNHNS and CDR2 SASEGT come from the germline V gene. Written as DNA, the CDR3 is TGTGCCAGCAAGCGGCAGAGCTCCTACGAGCAGTTCTTC. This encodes CASKRQSSYEQFF.

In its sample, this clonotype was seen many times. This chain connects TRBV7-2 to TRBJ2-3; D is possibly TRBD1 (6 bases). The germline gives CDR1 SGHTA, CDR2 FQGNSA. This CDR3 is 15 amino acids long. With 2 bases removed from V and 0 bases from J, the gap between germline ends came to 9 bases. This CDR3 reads CASSLRGTSTDTQYF. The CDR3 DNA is TGTGCCAGCAGCTTACGTGGGACAAGCACAGATACGCAGTATTTT.

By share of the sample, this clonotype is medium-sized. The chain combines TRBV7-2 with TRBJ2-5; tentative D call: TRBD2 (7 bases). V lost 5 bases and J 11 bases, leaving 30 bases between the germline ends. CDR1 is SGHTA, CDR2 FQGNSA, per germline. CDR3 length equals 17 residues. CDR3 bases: TGTGCCAGCAGCCCAGCCCCCCAGGGGAGGGGATACAATGAGCAGTACTTC. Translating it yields CASSPAPQGRGYNEQYF.